The 20 T cell receptor beta chains presented below share a single source sample, sequenced in a study of CD8+CD57+ T cells in acquired aplastic anemia. Genomic DNA, the template, was used for profiling of the TCR beta VDJ and CDR3. TCRdb analysed the reads with MiXCR anew, one entry per CDR3 protein. The sample has 120,000 or so distinct CDR3 sequences; 30% to 45% are singletons. Before being chosen for sequencing, patients had shown CD8+CD57+ cell expansion by flow cytometry. The sequencing input was sorted CD4+, CD8+, or CD8+CD57+ T cells (not recorded which) from PBMCs. These receptors were collected from a human donor with aplastic anemia.

This clonotype was recorded many times. The chain employs TRBV9 and TRBJ2-1; 15 nucleotides agree with TRBD2. Germline CDR1 and CDR2: SGDLS and YYNGEE. CDR3 length: 16 amino acids. The V segment lost 4 bases and the J segment 7 bases; nucleotides outside the gene matches: 6. The CDR3 nucleotides are TGTGCCAGCAGCCCAGGACTAGCGGGGGGGCAGAATGAGCAGTTCTTC. Translated: CASSPGLAGGQNEQFF.

This clonotype appeared a few times. The J gene is TRBJ2-5, the V gene TRBV29-1, with 9 bases fitting TRBD1. The CDR3 is made up of 15 amino acids. From germline, CDR1 is SQVTM and CDR2 ANQGSEA. This CDR3 is CSVGQGLGSKETQYF. CDR3 in DNA: TGCAGTGTCGGACAGGGGTTGGGTAGCAAGGAGACCCAGTACTTC.

This chain joins TRBV19 and TRBJ2-7, with D possibly being TRBD1 (6 bases). Germline loops: CDR1 LNHDA, CDR2 SQIVND (reference sequence). The length of the CDR3 is 15 residues. V lost 6 bases, J lost 3 bases, and 18 bases lay in between. This CDR3 reads CASRLSGTSNYEQYF. In DNA, the CDR3 is TGTGCCAGTAGGTTATCCGGGACATCTAACTACGAGCAGTACTTC.

V and J are TRBV7-8 and TRBJ2-7, with TRBD1 identical over 9 bases. CDR3 length: 17 amino acids. Germline-derived CDR1 and CDR2 are SGHVS and FQNEAQ. The V segment lost 1 base and the J segment 3 bases; nucleotides outside the gene matches: 10. CDR3 protein: CASSLDRDREGVYEQYF. In DNA, the CDR3 is TGTGCCAGCAGCTTAGACCGGGACAGGGAAGGGGTCTACGAGCAGTACTTC.

This clonotype has a count of ten or more. V usage is TRBV20-1 and J usage is TRBJ2-7; D possibly corresponds to TRBD1 (6 bases). Looked up from germline, CDR1 is DFQATT and CDR2 is SNEGSKA (reference sequence). V dropped 6 bases and J dropped 2 bases, with 17 bases sitting between them. The CDR3 sequence is 14 residues long. The CDR3 DNA sequence: TGCAGTGCAGCCTACAGGGTGTCTCCCTACGAGCAGTACTTC. This gives the protein CSAAYRVSPYEQYF.

This clonotype was seen only a few times. The chain uses TRBV5-1 and TRBJ2-2; D is ambiguous. Germline V lookup: CDR1 SGHRS, CDR2 YFSETQ. This CDR3 spans 14 amino acids. V was shortened by 0 bases and J by 1 base, with 4 bases between the two germline ends. The CDR3 loop is CASSLEGNTGELFF. CDR3 DNA: TGCGCCAGCAGCTTGGAAGGGAACACCGGGGAGCTGTTTTTT.

This clonotype has just a few counts. The chain employs TRBV15 and TRBJ2-7; D possibly corresponds to TRBD2 (6 bases). The CDR3 consists of 14 residues. CDR1 is LNHNV, CDR2 YYDKDF, per germline (reference sequence). V lost 0 bases, J lost 4 bases, and 10 bases lay in between. The CDR3 nucleotides are TGTGCCACCAGCAGAGATCTGGAGGGATACGAGCAGTACTTC. Amino acid sequence: CATSRDLEGYEQYF.

This clonotype showed up many times. V and J are TRBV9 and TRBJ1-1; D is possibly TRBD1 (5 bases). This CDR3 spans 15 amino acids. Between the trimmed V and J ends, which lost 4 bases and 4 bases, there was a span of 17 bases. Germline-derived CDR1 and CDR2 are SGDLS and YYNGEE. The CDR3 nucleotides read TGTGCCAGCAGCCCTCAGTCGGGGGTAACCACTGAAGCTTTCTTT. It specifies CASSPQSGVTTEAFF.

This clonotype was recorded many times. The rearrangement links TRBV4-1 to TRBJ2-3; D gene uncertain. CDR3 size: 15 residues. Germline loops: CDR1 MGHRA, CDR2 YSYEKL. Trimming removed 0 bases at V and 0 bases at J, with 7 bases between. For the CDR3, the DNA is TGCGCCAGCAGCCAAGATGGGCGGAGCACAGATACGCAGTATTTT. Its protein product is CASSQDGRSTDTQYF.

V and J are TRBV29-1 and TRBJ1-1; tentatively, D is TRBD1 (5 bases). The CDR3 totals 15 residues. Germline V lookup: CDR1 SQVTM, CDR2 ANQGSEA. V was pared by 4 bases and J by 1 base, with 16 bases between. In DNA, the CDR3 is TGCAGCGTTGCACCTCTAGCGGGGCGGAACACTGAAGCTTTCTTT. Amino acid sequence: CSVAPLAGRNTEAFF.

V and J are TRBV25-1 and TRBJ2-3; D possibly matches TRBD1 or TRBD2 (5 bases each). CDR1 and CDR2 (germline): MGHDK, SYGVNS. This CDR3 is built from 15 residues. Between the trimmed V and J ends, which lost 2 bases and 6 bases, there was a span of 15 bases. The CDR3 sequence is CASSEGNDWGDTQYF. The CDR3, as DNA: TGTGCCAGCAGTGAAGGGAATGACTGGGGGGATACGCAGTATTTT.

The V and J genes are TRBV30 and TRBJ1-2, with 7 bases fitting TRBD1. Germline-derived CDR1 and CDR2 are GTSNPN and SVGIG (reference sequence). V lost 2 bases to trimming and J lost 2 bases; unmatched junction nucleotides: 5. The CDR3 is 14 residues long. The CDR3 is CAWSRIGGNYGYTF. DNA of the CDR3: TGTGCCTGGAGTCGGATAGGGGGCAACTATGGCTACACCTTC. The whole variable domain, filled in from reference TRBV30 and TRBJ1-2, reads SQTIHQWPATLVQPVGSPLSLECTVEGTSNPNLYWYRQAAGRGLQLLFYSVGIGQISSEVPQNLSASRPQDRQFILSSKKLLLSDSGFYLCAWSRIGGNYGYTFGSGTRLTVV.

On this clonotype itself: A much larger clone differs by one base, so this may be a read error. The gene calls are TRBV4-2 and TRBJ2-2, with 11 positions matching TRBD1. The CDR3 runs to 17 residues. Germline assignment: CDR1 LGHNA and CDR2 YNFKEQ. The CDR3 reads CASSLTKGTGGSGEPFF. The DNA of the CDR3 is TGTGCCAGCAGCCTTACGAAAGGGACAGGGGGTTCCGGGGAGCCGTTTTTT.

This clonotype was seen a handful of times. The chain links TRBV7-7 to TRBJ2-2; maybe TRBD1 (6 bases). The CDR3 length is 18 residues. CDR1 SSHAT and CDR2 FNYEAQ come from the germline V gene (reference sequence). The germline V and J ends were trimmed by 0 bases and 0 bases, with 14 bases remaining between them. DNA for the CDR3: TGTGCCAGCAGCTTAGCCGGGACACTGCGTCCGAACACCGGGGAGCTGTTTTTT. This codes for CASSLAGTLRPNTGELFF.

In regard to this clonotype: The junction shows a germline mismatch at one end, possibly a read error. The CDR3 loop reads CTSSVGSWDSPLHF. Written as DNA, the CDR3 is TGTACCAGCAGCGTAGGTTCCTGGGATTCGCCCCTCCACTTT. V is TRBV9 and J is TRBJ1-6; D uncertain. Germline loops: CDR1 SGDLS, CDR2 YYNGEE. The CDR3 spans 14 residues.

V usage is TRBV20-1 and J usage is TRBJ1-5; D call uncertain. Germline V gene lookup returns CDR1 DFQATT and CDR2 SNEGSKA (reference sequence). The CDR3 contains 14 residues. The V gene lost 3 bases and the J gene lost 0 bases, with 9 bases spanning the gap. The CDR3 nucleotides are TGCAGTGCTAGGAAGCCCCTTAGCAATCAGCCCCAGCATTTT. This sequence encodes CSARKPLSNQPQHF.

V and J are TRBV10-3 and TRBJ1-1; the D gene is possibly TRBD1 (6 bases). V was shortened by 10 bases and J by 4 bases, with 16 bases between the two germline ends. The CDR3 is 13 residues long. Germline V lookup: CDR1 ENHRY, CDR2 SYGVKD. CDR3 nucleotide sequence: TGTGCCAGCAGGGGCAGGGAGGGCACTGAAGCTTTCTTT. This gives the protein CASRGREGTEAFF.

This chain uses TRBV5-1 with TRBJ1-6; the D gene is possibly TRBD1 (5 bases). In germline, CDR1 is SGHRS, CDR2 YFSETQ. The CDR3 has 16 residues. The V end lost 0 bases, the J end lost 6 bases, and 13 bases lay between the germline ends. The CDR3, as DNA: TGCGCCAGCAGCTTGGCGGGGGGAACGGGTAATTCACCCCTCCACTTT. This codes for CASSLAGGTGNSPLHF.

About this clonotype: No conserved phenylalanine or tryptophan is present at the end of the CDR3, so a read error is the likely explanation. It is unclear where the CDR3 begins or ends on the DNA, so no DNA is shown, and the CDR3 is as TCRdb lists it. The rearrangement joins TRBV5-1 to TRBJ2-7; the listed D gene, TRBD2, was not tested against the DNA. Both ends counted, the CDR3 spans 15 residues. The germline CDR1 and CDR2 sequences are SGHRS and YFSETQ. The CDR3: CASSLRGTSSDEQCA.

Worth noting for this clonotype: A much more abundant neighbour one base away suggests this may be a read error. The chain combines TRBV5-4 with TRBJ1-2, with a weak D call TRBD1 (5 bases). Germline CDR1 is SGHNT and CDR2 is YYREEE (reference sequence). The CDR3 sequence is 15 residues long. CDR3 protein: CASGLIPPGTYGYTF. CDR3 in DNA: TGTGCCAGCGGCTTGATACCCCCAGGGACTTATGGCTACACCTTC.